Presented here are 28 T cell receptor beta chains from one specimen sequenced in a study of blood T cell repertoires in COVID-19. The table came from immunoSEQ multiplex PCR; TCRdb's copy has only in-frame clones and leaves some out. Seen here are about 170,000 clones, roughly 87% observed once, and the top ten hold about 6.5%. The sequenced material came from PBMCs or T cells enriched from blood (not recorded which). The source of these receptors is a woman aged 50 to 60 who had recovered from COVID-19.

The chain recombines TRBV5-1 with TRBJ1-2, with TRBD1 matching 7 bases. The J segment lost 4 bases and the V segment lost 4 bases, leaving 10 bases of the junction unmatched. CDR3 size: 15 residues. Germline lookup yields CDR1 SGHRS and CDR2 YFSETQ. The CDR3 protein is CASSGLDREGYGYTF. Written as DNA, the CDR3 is TGCGCCAGCAGCGGGCTCGACAGGGAAGGCTATGGCTACACCTTC.

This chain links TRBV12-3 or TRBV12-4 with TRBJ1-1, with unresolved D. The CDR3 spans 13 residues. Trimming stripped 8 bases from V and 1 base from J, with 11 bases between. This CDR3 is CASSLNGNTEAFF. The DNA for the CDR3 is TGTGCCAGCTCATTAAACGGGAACACTGAAGCTTTCTTT.

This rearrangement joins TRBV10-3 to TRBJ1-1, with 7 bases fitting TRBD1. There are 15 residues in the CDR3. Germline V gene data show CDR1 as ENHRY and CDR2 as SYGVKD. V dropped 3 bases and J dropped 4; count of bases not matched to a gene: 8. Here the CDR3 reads CAISDPTAGGTEAFF. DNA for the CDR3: TGTGCCATCAGTGACCCTACAGCAGGGGGCACTGAAGCTTTCTTT.

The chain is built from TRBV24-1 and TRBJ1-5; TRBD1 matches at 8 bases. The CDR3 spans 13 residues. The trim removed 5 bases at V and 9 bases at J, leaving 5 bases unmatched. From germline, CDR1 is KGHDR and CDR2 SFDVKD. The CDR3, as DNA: TGTGCCACCAGTGGGACAGGGACGTCGCCCCAGCATTTT. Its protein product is CATSGTGTSPQHF.

In DNA, the CDR3 is TGTGCCAGCAGCTCAGACAGGGCGATTATTCGGGGCTACACCTTC. Its protein product is CASSSDRAIIRGYTF. V is TRBV7-8 and J is TRBJ1-2; 7 bases match TRBD1. CDR1 is SGHVS and CDR2 is FQNEAQ in the germline V gene. The V segment lost 4 bases and the J segment 8 bases; nucleotides outside the gene matches: 13. This CDR3 region has 15 residues.

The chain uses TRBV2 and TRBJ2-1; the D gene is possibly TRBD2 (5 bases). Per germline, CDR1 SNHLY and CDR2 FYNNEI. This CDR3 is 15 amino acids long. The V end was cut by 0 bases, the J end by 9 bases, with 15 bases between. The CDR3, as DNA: TGTGCCAGCAGTGAAGCGGCTAGCCCCCTGGGTGAGCAGTTCTTC. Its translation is CASSEAASPLGEQFF.

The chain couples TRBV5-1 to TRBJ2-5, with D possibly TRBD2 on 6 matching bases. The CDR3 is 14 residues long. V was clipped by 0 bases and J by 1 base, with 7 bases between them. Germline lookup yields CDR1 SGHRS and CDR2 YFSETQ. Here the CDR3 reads CASSLGGAQETQYF. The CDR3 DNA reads TGCGCCAGCAGCTTGGGCGGGGCCCAAGAGACCCAGTACTTC. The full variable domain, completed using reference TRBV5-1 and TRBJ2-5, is KAGVTQTPRYLIKTRGQQVTLSCSPISGHRSVSWYQQTPGQGLQFLFEYFSETQRNKGNFPGRFSGRQFSNSRSEMNVSTLELGDSALYLCASSLGGAQETQYFGPGTRLLVL.

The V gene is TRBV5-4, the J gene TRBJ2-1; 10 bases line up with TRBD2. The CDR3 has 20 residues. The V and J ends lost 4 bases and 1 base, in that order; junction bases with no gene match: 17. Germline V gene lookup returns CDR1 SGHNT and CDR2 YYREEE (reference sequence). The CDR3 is CASSGASGSSLSYSYNEQFF. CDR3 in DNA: TGTGCCAGCAGCGGGGCTAGCGGGAGTTCTCTCAGCTATTCCTACAATGAGCAGTTCTTC.

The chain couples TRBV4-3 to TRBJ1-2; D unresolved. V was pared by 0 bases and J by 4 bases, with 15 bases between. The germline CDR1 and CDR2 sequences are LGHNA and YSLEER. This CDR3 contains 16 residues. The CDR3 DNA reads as TGCGCCAGCAGCCAAGAGGCCAGGCTGACGTCCTATGGCTACACCTTC. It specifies CASSQEARLTSYGYTF.

CDR3 in DNA: TGTGCCAGCAGCCCGGCAGGGTTCTTGGAAAACAATGAGCAGTTCTTC. This encodes CASSPAGFLENNEQFF. This rearrangement joins TRBV7-9 to TRBJ2-1, with D possibly TRBD1 on 5 matching bases. Trimming stripped 5 bases from V and 5 bases from J, with 19 bases between. Germline-derived CDR1 and CDR2 are SEHNR and FQNEAQ (reference sequence). CDR3 length: 16 residues.

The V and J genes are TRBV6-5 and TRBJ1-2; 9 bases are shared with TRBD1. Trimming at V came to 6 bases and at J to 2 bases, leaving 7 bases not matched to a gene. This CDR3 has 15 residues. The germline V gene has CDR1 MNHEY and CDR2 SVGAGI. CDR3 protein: CASSRFGQGNYGYTF. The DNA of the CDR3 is TGTGCCAGCAGCAGATTCGGACAGGGGAACTATGGCTACACCTTC.

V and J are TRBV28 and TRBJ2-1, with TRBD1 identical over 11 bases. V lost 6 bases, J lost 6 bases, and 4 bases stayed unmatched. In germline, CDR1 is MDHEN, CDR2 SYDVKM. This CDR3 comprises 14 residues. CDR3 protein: CASSGQGARNEQFF. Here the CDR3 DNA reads TGTGCCAGCAGCGGACAGGGGGCGCGCAATGAGCAGTTCTTC.

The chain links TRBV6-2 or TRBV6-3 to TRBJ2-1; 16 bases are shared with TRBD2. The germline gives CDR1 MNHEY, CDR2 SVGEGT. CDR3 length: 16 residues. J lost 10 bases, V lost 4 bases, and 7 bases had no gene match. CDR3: CASSSIGTSGRGEQFF. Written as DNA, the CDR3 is TGTGCCAGCAGTTCTATAGGGACTAGCGGGAGGGGAGAGCAGTTCTTC.

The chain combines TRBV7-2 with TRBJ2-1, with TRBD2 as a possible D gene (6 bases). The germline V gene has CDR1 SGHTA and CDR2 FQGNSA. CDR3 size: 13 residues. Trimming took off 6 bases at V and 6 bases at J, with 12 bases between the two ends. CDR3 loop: CASRGLASNEQFF. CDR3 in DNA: TGTGCCAGCAGGGGCCTAGCGTCCAATGAGCAGTTCTTC.

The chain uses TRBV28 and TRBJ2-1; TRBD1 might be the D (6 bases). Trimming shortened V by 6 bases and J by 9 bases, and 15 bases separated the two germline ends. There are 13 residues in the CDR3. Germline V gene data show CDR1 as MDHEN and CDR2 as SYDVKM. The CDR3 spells CASRSTGIGEQFF. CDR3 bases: TGTGCCAGCAGATCCACAGGGATTGGTGAGCAGTTCTTC.

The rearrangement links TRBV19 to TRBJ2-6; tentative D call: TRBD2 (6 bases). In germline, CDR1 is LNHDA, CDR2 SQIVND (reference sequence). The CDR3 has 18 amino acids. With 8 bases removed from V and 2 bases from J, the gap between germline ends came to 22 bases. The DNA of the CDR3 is TGTGCCAGTTGGGGGAGGAGAACTGGCCCCCCTGGGGCCAACGTCCTGACTTTC. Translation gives CASWGRRTGPPGANVLTF. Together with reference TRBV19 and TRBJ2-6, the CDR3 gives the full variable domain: DGGITQSPKYLFRKEGQNVTLSCEQNLNHDAMYWYRQDPGQGLRLIYYSQIVNDFQKGDIAEGYSVSREKKESFPLTVTSAQKNPTAFYLCASWGRRTGPPGANVLTFGAGSRLTVL.

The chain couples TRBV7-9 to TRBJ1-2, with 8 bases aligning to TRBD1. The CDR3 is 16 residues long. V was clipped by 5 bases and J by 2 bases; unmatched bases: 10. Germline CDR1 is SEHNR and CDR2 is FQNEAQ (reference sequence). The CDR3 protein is CASSNQGALRNYGYTF. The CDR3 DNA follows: TGTGCCAGCAGCAACCAGGGGGCCCTGCGGAACTATGGCTACACCTTC.

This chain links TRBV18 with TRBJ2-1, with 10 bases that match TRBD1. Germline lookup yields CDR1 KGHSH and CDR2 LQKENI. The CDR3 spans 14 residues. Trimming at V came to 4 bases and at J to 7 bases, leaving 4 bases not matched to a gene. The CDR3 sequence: CASSQWTGGNEQFF. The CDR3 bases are TGTGCCAGCTCACAGTGGACAGGGGGGAATGAGCAGTTCTTC.

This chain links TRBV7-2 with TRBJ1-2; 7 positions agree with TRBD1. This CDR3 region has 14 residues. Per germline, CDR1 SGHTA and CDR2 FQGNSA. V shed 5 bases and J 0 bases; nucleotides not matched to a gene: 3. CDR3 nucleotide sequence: TGTGCCAGCAGCCGGGACAGCACTAACTATGGCTACACCTTC. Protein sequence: CASSRDSTNYGYTF. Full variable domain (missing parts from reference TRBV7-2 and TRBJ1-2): GAGVSQSPSNKVTEKGKDVELRCDPISGHTALYWYRQSLGQGLEFLIYFQGNSAPDKSGLPSDRFSAERTGGSVSTLTIQRTQQEDSAVYLCASSRDSTNYGYTFGSGTRLTVV.

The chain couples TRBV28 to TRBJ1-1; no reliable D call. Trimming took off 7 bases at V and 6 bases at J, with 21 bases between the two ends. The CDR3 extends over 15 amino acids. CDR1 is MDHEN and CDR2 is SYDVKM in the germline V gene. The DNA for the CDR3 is TGTGCCAGCACCCAAGAGCCAAGGCTAACAGCTGAAGCTTTCTTT. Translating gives CASTQEPRLTAEAFF. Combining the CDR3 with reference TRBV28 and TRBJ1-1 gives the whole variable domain DVKVTQSSRYLVKRTGEKVFLECVQDMDHENMFWYRQDPGLGLRLIYFSYDVKMKEKGDIPEGYSVSREKKERFSLILESASTNQTSMYLCASTQEPRLTAEAFFGQGTRLTVV.

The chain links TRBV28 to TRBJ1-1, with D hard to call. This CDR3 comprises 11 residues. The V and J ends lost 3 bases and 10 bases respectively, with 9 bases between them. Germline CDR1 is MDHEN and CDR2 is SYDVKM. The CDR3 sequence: CASSFSPLAFF. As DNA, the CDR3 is TGTGCCAGCAGTTTCTCCCCGTTAGCTTTCTTT.

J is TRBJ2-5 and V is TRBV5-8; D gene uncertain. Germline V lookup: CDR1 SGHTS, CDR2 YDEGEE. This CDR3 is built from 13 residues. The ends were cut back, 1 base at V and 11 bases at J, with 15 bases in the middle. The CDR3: CASSLLGQTGQYF. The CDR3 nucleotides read TGTGCCAGCAGCTTGCTAGGTCAGACTGGGCAGTACTTC.

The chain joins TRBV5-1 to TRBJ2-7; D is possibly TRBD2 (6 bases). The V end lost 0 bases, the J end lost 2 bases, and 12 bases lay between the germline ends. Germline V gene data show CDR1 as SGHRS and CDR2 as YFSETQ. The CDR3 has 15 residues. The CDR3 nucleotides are TGCGCCAGCAGCTTGGCCACGGGGGTCCCCTACGAGCAGTACTTC. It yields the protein CASSLATGVPYEQYF.

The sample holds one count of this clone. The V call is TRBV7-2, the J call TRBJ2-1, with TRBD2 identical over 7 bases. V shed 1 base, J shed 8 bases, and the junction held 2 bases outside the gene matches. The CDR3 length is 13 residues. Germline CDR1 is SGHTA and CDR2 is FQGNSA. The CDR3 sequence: CASSLGLAYEQFF. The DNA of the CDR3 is TGTGCCAGCAGCTTAGGACTAGCCTATGAGCAGTTCTTC.

The chain's CDR3 is CASSHLDRGGSYEQYF. As DNA, the CDR3 is TGTGCCAGCAGTCACCTAGACAGGGGAGGGTCCTACGAGCAGTACTTC. This rearrangement joins TRBV28 to TRBJ2-7; D is perhaps TRBD1 (8 bases). The CDR3 is 16 residues long. V was cut by 5 bases and J by 1 base, with 18 bases left in between. Per the germline V gene, CDR1 is MDHEN and CDR2 is SYDVKM.

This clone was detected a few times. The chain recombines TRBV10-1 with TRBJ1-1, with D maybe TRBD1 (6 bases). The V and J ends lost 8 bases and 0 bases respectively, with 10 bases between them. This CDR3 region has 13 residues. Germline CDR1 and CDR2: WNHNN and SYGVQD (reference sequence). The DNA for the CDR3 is TGCGCCAGCCAACAGGGTCTGAACACTGAAGCTTTCTTT. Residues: CASQQGLNTEAFF.

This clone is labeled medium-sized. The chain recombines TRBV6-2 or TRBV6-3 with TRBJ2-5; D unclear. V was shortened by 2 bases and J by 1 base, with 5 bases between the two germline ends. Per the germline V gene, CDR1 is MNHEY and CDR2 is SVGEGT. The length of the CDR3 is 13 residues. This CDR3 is CASSYQAQETQYF. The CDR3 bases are TGTGCCAGCAGTTACCAAGCCCAAGAGACCCAGTACTTC.

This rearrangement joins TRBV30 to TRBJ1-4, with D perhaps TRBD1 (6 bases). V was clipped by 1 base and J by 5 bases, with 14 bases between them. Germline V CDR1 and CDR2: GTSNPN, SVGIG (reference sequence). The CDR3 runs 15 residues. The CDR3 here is CAWSATRGWNEKLFF. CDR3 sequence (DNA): TGTGCCTGGAGTGCCACCAGGGGATGGAATGAAAAACTGTTTTTT.